These 5 T cell receptor beta chains were sequenced from one sample in a study of monozygotic twins with inflammatory bowel disease. TCRdb reprocessed the 5' RACE reads, with one entry per CDR3 protein and no DNA. This sample contains some 150,000 distinct CDR3 sequences. Material: blood. The source of these receptors is a human donor with ulcerative colitis or Crohn's disease, or a healthy co-twin of an affected twin (not recorded which).

This sequence joins TRBV11-2 and TRBJ2-1; TCRdb returns TRBD1, unconfirmable since there is no DNA. The CDR3 sequence is 12 residues long. Germline V gives CDR1 SGHAT, CDR2 FQNNGV. The CDR3 is CASSDQGHEQFF.

The rearrangement uses TRBV25-1 and TRBJ2-7; TCRdb gives TRBD2 as the D gene, but with no DNA this cannot be confirmed. The CDR3 length is 13 residues. In germline, CDR1 is MGHDK, CDR2 SYGVNS. The CDR3 spells CASRSGASYEQYF.

The rearrangement joins TRBV29-1 to TRBJ2-7; there is no DNA to check the TCRdb D call of TRBD1. From germline, CDR1 is SQVTM and CDR2 ANQGSEA. The CDR3 loop spans 14 amino acids. The CDR3 region is CSVEIGQGAGEQYF.

The chain combines TRBV6-1 with TRBJ2-7; TCRdb selects TRBD2, and the lack of DNA leaves this call unchecked. In germline, CDR1 is MNHNS, CDR2 SASEGT. CDR3 length equals 14 residues. Here the CDR3 reads CASGAADSPYEQYF.

The V gene is TRBV7-8, the J gene TRBJ2-1. This CDR3 has 12 amino acids. Looked up from germline, CDR1 is SGHVS and CDR2 is FQNEAQ. CDR3 region: CASSLATHEQFF.